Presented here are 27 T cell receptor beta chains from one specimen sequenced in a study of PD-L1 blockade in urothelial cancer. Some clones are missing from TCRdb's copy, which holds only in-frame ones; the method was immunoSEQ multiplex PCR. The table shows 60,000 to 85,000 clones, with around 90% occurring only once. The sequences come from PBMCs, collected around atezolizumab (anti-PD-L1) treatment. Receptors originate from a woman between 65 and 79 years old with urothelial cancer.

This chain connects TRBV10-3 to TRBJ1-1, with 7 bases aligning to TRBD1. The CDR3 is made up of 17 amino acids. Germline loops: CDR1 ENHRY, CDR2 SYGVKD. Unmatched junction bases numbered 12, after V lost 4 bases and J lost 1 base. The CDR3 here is CAISGTGTVLRNTEAFF. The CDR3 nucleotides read TGTGCCATCAGTGGGACAGGAACCGTACTACGGAACACTGAAGCTTTCTTT.

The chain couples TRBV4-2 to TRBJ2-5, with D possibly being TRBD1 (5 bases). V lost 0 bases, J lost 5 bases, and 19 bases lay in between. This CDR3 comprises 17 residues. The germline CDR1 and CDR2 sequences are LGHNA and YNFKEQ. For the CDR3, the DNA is TGTGCCAGCAGCCAAGATTCCCCGCAGGGAAACGGGGAGACCCAGTACTTC. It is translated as CASSQDSPQGNGETQYF.

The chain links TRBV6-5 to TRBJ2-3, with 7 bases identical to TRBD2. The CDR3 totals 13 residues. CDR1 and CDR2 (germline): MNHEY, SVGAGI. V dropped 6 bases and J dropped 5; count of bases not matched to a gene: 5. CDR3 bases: TGTGCCAGCAGGTATTCGGGAGGAGATACGCAGTATTTT. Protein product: CASRYSGGDTQYF.

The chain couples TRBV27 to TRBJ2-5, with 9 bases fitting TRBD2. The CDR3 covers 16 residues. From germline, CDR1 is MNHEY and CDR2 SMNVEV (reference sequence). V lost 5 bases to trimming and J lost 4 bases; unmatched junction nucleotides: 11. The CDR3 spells CASSRSVAGAGETQYF. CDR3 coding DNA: TGTGCCAGCAGTCGTTCGGTAGCGGGAGCGGGAGAGACCCAGTACTTC.

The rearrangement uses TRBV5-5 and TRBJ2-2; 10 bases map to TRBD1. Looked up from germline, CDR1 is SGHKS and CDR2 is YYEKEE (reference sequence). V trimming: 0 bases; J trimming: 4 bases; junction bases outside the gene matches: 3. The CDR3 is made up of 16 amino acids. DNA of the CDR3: TGTGCCAGCAGCTTGGCCGGGACAGGGGTCACCGGGGAGCTGTTTTTT. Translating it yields CASSLAGTGVTGELFF.

The CDR3 region has the DNA TGTGCCAGCAGCCCATCCTATCAAATGACAGGGGGGCACTATGGCTACACCTTC. It codes for CASSPSYQMTGGHYGYTF. The chain carries TRBV4-2 and TRBJ1-2; 9 nucleotides align to TRBD1. This CDR3 has 18 amino acids. With 4 bases clipped from V and 3 bases from J, the junction kept 15 bases outside the gene matches. The germline V gene encodes CDR1 LGHNA and CDR2 YNFKEQ.

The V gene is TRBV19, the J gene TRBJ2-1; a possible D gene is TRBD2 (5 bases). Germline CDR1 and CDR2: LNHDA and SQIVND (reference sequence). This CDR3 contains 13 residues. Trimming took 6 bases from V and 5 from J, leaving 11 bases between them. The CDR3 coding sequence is TGTGCCAGTAGCCTCGGACTGCACAATGAGCAGTTCTTC. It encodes CASSLGLHNEQFF. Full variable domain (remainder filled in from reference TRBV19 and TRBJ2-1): DGGITQSPKYLFRKEGQNVTLSCEQNLNHDAMYWYRQDPGQGLRLIYYSQIVNDFQKGDIAEGYSVSREKKESFPLTVTSAQKNPTAFYLCASSLGLHNEQFFGPGTRLTVL.

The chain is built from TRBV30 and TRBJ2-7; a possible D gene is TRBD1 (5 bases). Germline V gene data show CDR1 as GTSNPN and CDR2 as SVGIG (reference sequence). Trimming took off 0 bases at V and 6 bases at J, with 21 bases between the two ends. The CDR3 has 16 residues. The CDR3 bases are TGTGCCTGGAGTGTAGGTCTGAGTGGGCAGGGCGGCGAGCAGTACTTC. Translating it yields CAWSVGLSGQGGEQYF.

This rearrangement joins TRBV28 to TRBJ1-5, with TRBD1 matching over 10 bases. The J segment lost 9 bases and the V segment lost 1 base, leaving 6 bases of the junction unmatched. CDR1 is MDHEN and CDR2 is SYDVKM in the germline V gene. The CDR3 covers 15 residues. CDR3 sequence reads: CASSLFRTGGGPQHF. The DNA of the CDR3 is TGTGCCAGCAGTTTATTCCGGACAGGGGGTGGGCCCCAGCATTTT.

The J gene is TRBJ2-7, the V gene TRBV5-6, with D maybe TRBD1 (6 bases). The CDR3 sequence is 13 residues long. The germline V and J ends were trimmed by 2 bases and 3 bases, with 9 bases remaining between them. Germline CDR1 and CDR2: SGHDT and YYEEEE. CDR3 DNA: TGTGCCAGCAGCTTTCCAGGGGTCTACGAGCAGTACTTC. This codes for CASSFPGVYEQYF.

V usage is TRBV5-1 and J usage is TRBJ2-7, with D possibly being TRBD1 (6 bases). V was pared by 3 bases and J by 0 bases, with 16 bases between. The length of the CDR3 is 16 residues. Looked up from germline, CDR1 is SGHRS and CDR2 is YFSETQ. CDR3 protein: CASSSDRTSFSYEQYF. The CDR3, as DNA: TGCGCCAGCAGCTCCGACAGGACATCTTTCTCCTACGAGCAGTACTTC. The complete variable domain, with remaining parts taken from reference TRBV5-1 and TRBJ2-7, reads KAGVTQTPRYLIKTRGQQVTLSCSPISGHRSVSWYQQTPGQGLQFLFEYFSETQRNKGNFPGRFSGRQFSNSRSEMNVSTLELGDSALYLCASSSDRTSFSYEQYFGPGTRLTVT.

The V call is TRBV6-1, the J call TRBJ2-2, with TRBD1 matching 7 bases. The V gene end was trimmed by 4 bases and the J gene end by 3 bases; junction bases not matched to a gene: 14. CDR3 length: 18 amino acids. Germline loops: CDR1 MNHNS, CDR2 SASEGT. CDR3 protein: CASSVQGLPLLDTGELFF. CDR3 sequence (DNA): TGTGCCAGCAGTGTACAGGGGCTACCACTCCTTGACACCGGGGAGCTGTTTTTT.

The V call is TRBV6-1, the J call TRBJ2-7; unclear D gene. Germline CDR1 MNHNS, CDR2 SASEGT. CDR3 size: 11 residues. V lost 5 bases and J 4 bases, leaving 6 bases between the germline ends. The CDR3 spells CASSQTYEQYF. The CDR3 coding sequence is TGTGCCAGCAGTCAAACTTACGAGCAGTACTTC.

Here the CDR3 reads CASARDREFRGITGELFF. The CDR3 DNA reads as TGTGCCAGCGCTCGGGACAGGGAGTTTCGGGGCATCACCGGGGAGCTGTTTTTT. This sequence joins TRBV13 and TRBJ2-2; the match to TRBD1 covers 9 bases. The CDR3 is made up of 18 amino acids. Germline CDR1 and CDR2: PRHDT and FYEKMQ (reference sequence). The J segment lost 4 bases and the V segment lost 8 bases, leaving 17 bases of the junction unmatched. The whole variable domain, filled in from reference TRBV13 and TRBJ2-2, reads AAGVIQSPRHLIKEKRETATLKCYPIPRHDTVYWYQQGPGQDPQFLISFYEKMQSDKGSIPDRFSAQQFSDYHSELNMSSLELGDSALYFCASARDREFRGITGELFFGEGSRLTVL.

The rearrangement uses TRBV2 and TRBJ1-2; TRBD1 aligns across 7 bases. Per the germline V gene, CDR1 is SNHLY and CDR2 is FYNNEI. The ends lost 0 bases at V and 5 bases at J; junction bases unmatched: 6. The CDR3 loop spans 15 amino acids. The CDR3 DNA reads TGTGCCAGCAGTGAAGCGCTTCAGGGGGGTTATGGCTACACCTTC. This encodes CASSEALQGGYGYTF.

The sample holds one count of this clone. The CDR3 coding sequence is TGTGCCAGCAGCACCGGACAGGAGTATTCACCCCTCCACTTT. As protein: CASSTGQEYSPLHF. The chain joins TRBV5-4 to TRBJ1-6; 7 nucleotides line up with TRBD1. The CDR3 has 14 residues. J was trimmed by 8 bases and V by 4 bases; bases with no gene match: 6. From germline, CDR1 is SGHNT and CDR2 YYREEE (reference sequence).

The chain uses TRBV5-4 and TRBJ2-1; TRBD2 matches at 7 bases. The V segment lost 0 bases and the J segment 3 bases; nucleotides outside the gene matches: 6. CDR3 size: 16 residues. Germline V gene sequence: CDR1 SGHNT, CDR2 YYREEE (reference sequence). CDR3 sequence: CASSLDAASGYNEQFF. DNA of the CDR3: TGTGCCAGCAGCTTGGATGCGGCTAGCGGCTACAATGAGCAGTTCTTC.

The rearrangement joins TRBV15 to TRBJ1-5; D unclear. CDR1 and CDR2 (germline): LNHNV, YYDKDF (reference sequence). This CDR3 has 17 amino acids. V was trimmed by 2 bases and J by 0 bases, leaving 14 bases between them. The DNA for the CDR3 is TGTGCCACCAGCAGACGTGTAATGAGTTATAGCAATCAGCCCCAGCATTTT. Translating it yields CATSRRVMSYSNQPQHF.

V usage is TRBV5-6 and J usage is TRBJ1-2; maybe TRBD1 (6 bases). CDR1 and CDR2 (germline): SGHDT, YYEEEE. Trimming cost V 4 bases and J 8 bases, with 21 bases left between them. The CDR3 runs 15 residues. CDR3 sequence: CASSRGHWGAIGYTF. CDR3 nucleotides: TGTGCCAGCAGCCGGGGACATTGGGGCGCAATCGGCTACACCTTC. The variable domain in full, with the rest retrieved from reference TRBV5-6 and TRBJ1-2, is DAGVTQSPTHLIKTRGQQVTLRCSPKSGHDTVSWYQQALGQGPQFIFQYYEEEERQRGNFPDRFSGHQFPNYSSELNVNALLLGDSALYLCASSRGHWGAIGYTFGSGTRLTVV.

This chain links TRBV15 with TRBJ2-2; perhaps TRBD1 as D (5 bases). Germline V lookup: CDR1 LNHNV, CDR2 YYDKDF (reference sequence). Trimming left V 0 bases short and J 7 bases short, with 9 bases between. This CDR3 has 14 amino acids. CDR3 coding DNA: TGTGCCACCAGCAGAGACAGGGTTGGCGGGGAGCTGTTTTTT. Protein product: CATSRDRVGGELFF.

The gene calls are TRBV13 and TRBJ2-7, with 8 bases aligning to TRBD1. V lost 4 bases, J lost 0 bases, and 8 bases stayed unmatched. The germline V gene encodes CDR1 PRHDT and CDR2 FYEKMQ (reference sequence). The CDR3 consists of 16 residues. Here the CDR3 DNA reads TGTGCCAGCAGCTACGGGACAGGTGATCTCTCCTACGAGCAGTACTTC. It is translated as CASSYGTGDLSYEQYF.

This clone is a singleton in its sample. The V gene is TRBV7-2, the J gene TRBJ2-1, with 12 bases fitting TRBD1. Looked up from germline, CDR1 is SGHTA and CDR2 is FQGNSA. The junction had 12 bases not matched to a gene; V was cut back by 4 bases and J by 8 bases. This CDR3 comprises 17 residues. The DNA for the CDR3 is TGTGCCAGCAGCTCTGACCCCGGGACAGGGGGCAAGGATGAGCAGTTCTTC. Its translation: CASSSDPGTGGKDEQFF. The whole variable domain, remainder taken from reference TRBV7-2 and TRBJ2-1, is GAGVSQSPSNKVTEKGKDVELRCDPISGHTALYWYRQSLGQGLEFLIYFQGNSAPDKSGLPSDRFSAERTGGSVSTLTIQRTQQEDSAVYLCASSSDPGTGGKDEQFFGPGTRLTVL.

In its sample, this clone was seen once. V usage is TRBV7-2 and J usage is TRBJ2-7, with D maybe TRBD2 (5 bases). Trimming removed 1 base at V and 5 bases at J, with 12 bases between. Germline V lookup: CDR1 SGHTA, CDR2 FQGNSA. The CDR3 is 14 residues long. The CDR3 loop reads CASSLEVGVNEQYF. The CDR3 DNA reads TGTGCCAGCAGCTTAGAGGTGGGAGTAAACGAGCAGTACTTC.

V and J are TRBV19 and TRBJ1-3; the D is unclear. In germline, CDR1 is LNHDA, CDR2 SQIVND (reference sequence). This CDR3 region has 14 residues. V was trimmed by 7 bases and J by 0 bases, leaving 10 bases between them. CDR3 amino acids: CASTTGSSGNTIYF. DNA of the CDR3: TGTGCCAGTACTACCGGGAGCTCTGGAAACACCATATATTTT. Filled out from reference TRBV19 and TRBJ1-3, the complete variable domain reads DGGITQSPKYLFRKEGQNVTLSCEQNLNHDAMYWYRQDPGQGLRLIYYSQIVNDFQKGDIAEGYSVSREKKESFPLTVTSAQKNPTAFYLCASTTGSSGNTIYFGEGSWLTVV.

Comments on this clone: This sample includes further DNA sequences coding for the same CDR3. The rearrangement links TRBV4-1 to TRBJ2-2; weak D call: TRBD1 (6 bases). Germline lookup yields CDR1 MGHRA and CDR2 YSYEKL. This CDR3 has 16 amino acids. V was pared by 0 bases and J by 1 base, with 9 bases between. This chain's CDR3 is CASSQDPGQNTGELFF. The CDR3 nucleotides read TGCGCCAGCAGCCAAGATCCGGGACAGAACACCGGGGAGCTGTTTTTT.

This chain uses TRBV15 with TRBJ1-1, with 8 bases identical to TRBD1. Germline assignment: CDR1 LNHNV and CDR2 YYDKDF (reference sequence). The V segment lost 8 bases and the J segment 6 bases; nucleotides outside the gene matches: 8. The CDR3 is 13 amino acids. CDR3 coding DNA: TGTGCCACCCAATTTCAGGGGGCGGCTGAAGCTTTCTTT. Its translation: CATQFQGAAEAFF.

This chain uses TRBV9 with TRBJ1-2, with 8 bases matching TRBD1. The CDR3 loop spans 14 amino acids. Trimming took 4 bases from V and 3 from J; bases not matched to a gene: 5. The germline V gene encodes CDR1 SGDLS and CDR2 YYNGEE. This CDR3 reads CASSPQTGDYGYTF. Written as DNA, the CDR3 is TGTGCCAGCAGCCCCCAGACAGGGGACTATGGCTACACCTTC.